This T cell receptor (beta chain) was recovered during a study of blood T cell repertoires in COVID-19. This clone was detected only once. Germline CDR1 and CDR2: SGHTS and YDEGEE. Trimming cost V 4 bases and J 0 bases; bases outside gene matches: 6. The CDR3 length is 16 residues. Assay used: immunoSEQ multiplex PCR; TCRdb lists only in-frame clones, some missing. The repertoire has about 250,000 clones, about nine tenths of them found once; the top ten carry roughly 6.3%. The TCR comes from a woman younger than 45 with COVID-19, enrolled during active disease. Sample: peripheral blood. The V and J genes are TRBV5-8 and TRBJ1-4; TRBD1 aligns across 7 bases. CDR3 in DNA: TGTGCCAGCAGCCCGGGACAGCTTTCAACTAATGAAAAACTGTTTTTT. Translation: CASSPGQLSTNEKLFF.